Presented here are 32 T cell receptor beta chains from one specimen sequenced in a study of post-analysis software for immune sequencing data. Their cognate antigens are unknown. Unique molecular identifiers featured in each of the TCR beta cDNA libraries. Each CDR3 protein is one row after TCRdb ran MiXCR on the PCR reads. Among roughly 600,000 distinct CDR3 sequences, 44% were seen once, and the ten largest hold roughly 1.7%. Study results and limitations: Higher frequency in patients than in controls was seen for roughly five TRBV segments, with TRBV5-6, TRBV5-1 and TRBV20-1 among them.

The sequenced sample consisted of blood. Source of these receptors: a girl aged 5 to 17 with multiple sclerosis.

The rearrangement links TRBV24-1 to TRBJ1-5; D possibly corresponds to TRBD1 (6 bases). CDR1 is KGHDR, CDR2 SFDVKD, per germline. This CDR3 has 13 residues. V was trimmed by 7 bases and J by 7 bases, leaving 13 bases between them. CDR3 amino acids: CATSRAGEQPQHF. The CDR3 DNA reads TGTGCCACCAGCAGGGCAGGGGAGCAGCCCCAGCATTTT.

V gene TRBV9 combines with J gene TRBJ1-5; D gene uncertain. Trimming cost V 4 bases and J 0 bases, with 11 bases left between them. Germline values: CDR1 SGDLS, CDR2 YYNGEE. CDR3 length: 15 residues. CDR3 sequence (DNA): TGTGCCAGCAGCATGCGACGGTATAGCAATCAGCCCCAGCATTTT. Translation gives CASSMRRYSNQPQHF.

The chain links TRBV12-3 or TRBV12-4 to TRBJ2-1; TRBD2 matches at 7 bases. There are 15 residues in the CDR3. The junction had 8 bases not matched to a gene; V was cut back by 9 bases and J by 0 bases. The CDR3 region has the DNA TGTGCCAGTTGGGGAGGGGCTAGCTCCTACAATGAGCAGTTCTTC. This gives the protein CASWGGASSYNEQFF.

The rearrangement uses TRBV11-3 and TRBJ2-4, with 11 bases that match TRBD2. V lost 5 bases, J lost 9 bases, and 12 bases stayed unmatched. The CDR3 spans 16 residues. The germline CDR1 and CDR2 sequences are SGHNT and YENEEA. The CDR3 region is CASSPGLAVLKGIQYF. The CDR3 DNA sequence: TGTGCCAGCAGCCCGGGACTAGCGGTCCTGAAGGGCATTCAGTACTTC.

The chain couples TRBV12-3 or TRBV12-4 to TRBJ1-2; a possible D gene is TRBD1 (5 bases). The CDR3 has 13 amino acids. With 6 bases removed from V and 6 bases from J, the gap between germline ends came to 14 bases. CDR3 loop: CASSISGRNGYTF. The CDR3 region has the DNA TGTGCCAGCAGCATCTCAGGGAGAAATGGCTACACCTTC.

The sample holds a few counts of this clonotype. V gene TRBV7-9 combines with J gene TRBJ2-1, with TRBD1 as a possible D gene (6 bases). The CDR3 extends over 14 amino acids. V lost 5 bases and J 4 bases, leaving 12 bases between the germline ends. Germline-derived CDR1 and CDR2 are SEHNR and FQNEAQ (reference sequence). CDR3 bases: TGTGCCAGCAGCGCCCGAGGGGGTTACAATGAGCAGTTCTTC. It is translated as CASSARGGYNEQFF.

The V call is TRBV2, the J call TRBJ1-6, with 7 bases identical to TRBD1. The CDR3 is 15 residues long. Unmatched junction bases numbered 9, after V lost 6 bases and J lost 7 bases. CDR1 SNHLY and CDR2 FYNNEI come from the germline V gene. This CDR3 reads CASRDKTGVNSPLHF. CDR3 DNA sequence: TGTGCCAGCAGGGATAAAACAGGGGTGAATTCACCCCTCCACTTT.

This clonotype occurred many times. The gene calls are TRBV5-6 and TRBJ2-3; D is ambiguous. Trimming removed 4 bases at V and 3 bases at J, with 12 bases between. Per the germline V gene, CDR1 is SGHDT and CDR2 is YYEEEE. The CDR3 runs to 14 residues. The chain's CDR3 is CASSPGPGTDTQYF. The CDR3 DNA sequence: TGTGCCAGCAGCCCCGGGCCCGGGACAGATACGCAGTATTTT.

The chain joins TRBV5-1 to TRBJ1-6; D not resolved. Looked up from germline, CDR1 is SGHRS and CDR2 is YFSETQ. V was cut by 3 bases and J by 8 bases, with 9 bases left in between. The CDR3 is 13 amino acids. The CDR3 DNA is TGCGCCAGCAGCTGGACGGATGATTCACCCCTCCACTTT. Protein product: CASSWTDDSPLHF.

As for this clonotype: A read error may be the cause here, since a much bigger clone is one base away. CDR3 coding DNA: TGTGCCAGCAGTAGACAACGGGCGAACTATGGCCACACCTTC. Translation gives CASSRQRANYGHTF. The chain uses TRBV6-5 and TRBJ1-2; D remains ambiguous. Germline values: CDR1 MNHEY, CDR2 SVGAGI. This CDR3 spans 14 amino acids.

This clonotype was counted a few times. V gene TRBV6-5 combines with J gene TRBJ2-5; D may be TRBD1 (7 bases). V was pared by 8 bases and J by 11 bases, with 18 bases between. CDR3 length: 12 residues. The germline V gene encodes CDR1 MNHEY and CDR2 SVGAGI. In nucleotides, the CDR3 is TGTGCCAGCCGATGGACAGGAGGGGAGCAGTACTTC. This translates into CASRWTGGEQYF.

The chain uses TRBV5-1 and TRBJ2-1, with TRBD2 identical over 8 bases. V shed 0 bases and J 2 bases; nucleotides not matched to a gene: 4. CDR1 and CDR2 (germline): SGHRS, YFSETQ. There are 16 residues in the CDR3. DNA for the CDR3: TGCGCCAGCAGCTTGGATCTAGCGGGTGCCTACAATGAGCAGTTCTTC. Translation gives CASSLDLAGAYNEQFF. Full variable domain (rest looked up from reference TRBV5-1 and TRBJ2-1): KAGVTQTPRYLIKTRGQQVTLSCSPISGHRSVSWYQQTPGQGLQFLFEYFSETQRNKGNFPGRFSGRQFSNSRSEMNVSTLELGDSALYLCASSLDLAGAYNEQFFGPGTRLTVL.

This chain links TRBV12-3 or TRBV12-4 with TRBJ2-7; D is perhaps TRBD1 (6 bases). V was shortened by 5 bases and J by 4 bases, with 9 bases between the two germline ends. There are 12 residues in the CDR3. Here the CDR3 reads CASSGGHYEQYF. CDR3 nucleotide sequence: TGTGCCAGCAGTGGGGGACATTACGAGCAGTACTTC.

The chain has TRBV5-6 and TRBJ1-2; TRBD1 matches at 8 bases. V lost 5 bases to trimming and J lost 4 bases; unmatched junction nucleotides: 7. CDR3 length: 14 residues. Germline CDR1 reads SGHDT; CDR2 reads YYEEEE. Here the CDR3 DNA reads TGTGCCAGCAGTCCAGGGGGCTTCGGCTATGGCTACACCTTC. Translation gives CASSPGGFGYGYTF.

This clonotype was observed a handful of times. The J gene is TRBJ2-1, the V gene TRBV5-1; D is uncertain. Germline V gene data show CDR1 as SGHRS and CDR2 as YFSETQ. The CDR3 covers 14 residues. Trimming stripped 4 bases from V and 9 bases from J, with 17 bases between. DNA for the CDR3: TGCGCCAGCAGCCTGGGCAGCCCTGGCAGTGAGCAGTTCTTC. Encoded protein: CASSLGSPGSEQFF.

This chain joins TRBV5-1 and TRBJ2-5; 13 bases map to TRBD2. The CDR3 runs to 17 residues. The germline CDR1 and CDR2 sequences are SGHRS and YFSETQ. J gave up 2 bases and V 2 bases, and 6 bases lay outside the gene matches. The CDR3 nucleotides read TGCGCCAGCAGCTTCCCCGGGACTAGCGGGATACAAGAGACCCAGTACTTC. Translation: CASSFPGTSGIQETQYF.

The chain links TRBV6-1 to TRBJ2-2, with 10 bases fitting TRBD1. The CDR3 totals 15 residues. The ends lost 1 base at V and 4 bases at J; junction bases unmatched: 0. CDR1 and CDR2 from the germline V gene are MNHNS and SASEGT. CDR3 in DNA: TGTGCCAGCAGTGAAGGGACAGGGGGCACCGGGGAGCTGTTTTTT. Translated: CASSEGTGGTGELFF.

The chain links TRBV6-1 to TRBJ1-4; no clear D gene. Between the trimmed V and J ends, which lost 8 bases and 6 bases, there was a span of 13 bases. Per the germline V gene, CDR1 is MNHNS and CDR2 is SASEGT. CDR3 size: 13 residues. The chain's CDR3 is CASEEGLYEKLFF. CDR3 in DNA: TGTGCCAGCGAGGAAGGGTTATATGAAAAACTGTTTTTT.

In the case of this clonotype: Its ends do not fully match the called genes, so a read error is possible. The CDR3, as DNA: TGTGCCAGCTCACCAGTTACGGGAGCTAACCATGGCTACACCTTC. Its translation is CASSPVTGANHGYTF. This chain links TRBV18 with TRBJ1-2, with D unresolved. CDR1 is KGHSH, CDR2 LQKENI, per germline. The CDR3 extends over 15 amino acids.

The CDR3 spells CASSHPPRSGEQYF. CDR3 DNA sequence: TGCGCCAGCAGTCATCCTCCCCGGAGCGGGGAGCAGTACTTC. The J gene is TRBJ2-7, the V gene TRBV4-1, with D possibly TRBD2 on 6 matching bases. The V end was cut by 6 bases, the J end by 7 bases, with 19 bases between. CDR3 length: 14 amino acids. CDR1 and CDR2 (germline): MGHRA, YSYEKL.

The gene calls are TRBV5-1 and TRBJ1-5; 8 positions match TRBD1. Germline V gene sequence: CDR1 SGHRS, CDR2 YFSETQ. This CDR3 comprises 15 residues. Trimming took 4 bases from V and 6 from J; bases not matched to a gene: 9. CDR3 DNA sequence: TGCGCCAGCAGCGCAGGGGGCACAGGGGGTCAGCCCCAGCATTTT. Translating it yields CASSAGGTGGQPQHF.

The V gene is TRBV9, the J gene TRBJ2-4; D perhaps matches TRBD2 (6 bases). The germline V gene encodes CDR1 SGDLS and CDR2 YYNGEE. V was shortened by 0 bases and J by 13 bases, with 20 bases between the two germline ends. The CDR3 has 15 amino acids. The CDR3 is CASSVVGGGPKEQYF. In DNA, the CDR3 is TGTGCCAGCAGCGTAGTCGGGGGAGGTCCAAAAGAGCAGTACTTC.

The gene calls are TRBV20-1 and TRBJ1-6; 7 bases are a match to TRBD1. V was pared by 1 base and J by 7 bases, with 1 base of the junction left unmatched. The CDR3 covers 13 residues. CDR1 and CDR2 (germline): DFQATT, SNEGSKA (reference sequence). The CDR3 region has the DNA TGCAGTGCTAGAGCACAGGGGAATTCACCCCTCCACTTT. This gives the protein CSARAQGNSPLHF.

This clonotype has only one observation. The gene calls are TRBV7-2 and TRBJ2-2; D is unresolved. CDR3 length: 17 residues. Germline V gene data show CDR1 as SGHTA and CDR2 as FQGNSA. Trimming shortened V by 5 bases and J by 0 bases, and 16 bases separated the two germline ends. The CDR3 protein is CASSLDPISANTGELFF. CDR3 DNA: TGTGCCAGCAGCCTTGACCCGATTTCCGCGAACACCGGGGAGCTGTTTTTT.

The chain couples TRBV20-1 to TRBJ2-4, with D perhaps matching TRBD2 (5 bases). Matching the DNA end better, TRBJ2-7 makes the J call doubtful. The CDR3 is 12 amino acids. Germline lookup yields CDR1 DFQATT and CDR2 SNEGSKA (reference sequence). CDR3 residues: CRAGTSAGEQYF. The DNA of the CDR3 is TGCAGGGCGGGTACGTCCGCGGGCGAGCAGTACTTC.

The chain couples TRBV5-1 to TRBJ2-7, with TRBD1 as a possible D gene (5 bases). The germline gives CDR1 SGHRS, CDR2 YFSETQ. The CDR3 is 13 residues long. Trimming stripped 0 bases from V and 3 bases from J, with 7 bases between. The CDR3 spells CASSLGQYYEQYF. CDR3 nucleotides: TGCGCCAGCAGCTTGGGACAGTACTACGAGCAGTACTTC.

This clonotype was seen ten or more times. This chain connects TRBV6-5 to TRBJ2-7; TRBD2 might be the D (5 bases). Germline CDR1 and CDR2: MNHEY and SVGAGI. CDR3 size: 14 residues. V shed 4 bases and J shed 2 bases, with 12 bases lying between them. CDR3: CASSLGGLPYEQYF. The DNA of the CDR3 is TGTGCCAGCAGTTTAGGAGGACTCCCCTACGAGCAGTACTTC.

This chain joins TRBV12-3 or TRBV12-4 and TRBJ1-1; no reliable D call. There are 13 residues in the CDR3. Trimming cost V 5 bases and J 1 base, with 8 bases left between them. This CDR3 reads CASSAAENTEAFF. CDR3 in DNA: TGTGCCAGCAGTGCGGCAGAGAACACTGAAGCTTTCTTT.

The CDR3 DNA follows: TGTGCCAGCAGTACCGGGAGATACACTTCCTACGAGCAGTACTTC. Residues: CASSTGRYTSYEQYF. The V call is TRBV27, the J call TRBJ2-7; a possible D gene is TRBD2 (6 bases). The V end was cut by 5 bases, the J end by 1 base, with 15 bases between. The CDR3 covers 15 residues. CDR1 and CDR2 (germline): MNHEY, SMNVEV (reference sequence).

This clonotype came up a few times. J is TRBJ2-3 and V is TRBV3-1; tentatively, D is TRBD2 (7 bases). From germline, CDR1 is LGHDT and CDR2 YNNKEL (reference sequence). CDR3 length: 19 amino acids. V was cut by 0 bases and J by 0 bases, with 19 bases left in between. The CDR3 spells CASSQDHRGASVSTDTQYF. DNA of the CDR3: TGTGCCAGCAGCCAAGATCACCGGGGGGCTAGCGTTAGCACAGATACGCAGTATTTT.

This sequence joins TRBV25-1 and TRBJ1-5; D ambiguous. Trimming removed 1 base from V and 5 bases from J, with 12 bases in between. Germline CDR1 reads MGHDK; CDR2 reads SYGVNS. The CDR3 totals 15 residues. DNA for the CDR3: TGTGCCAGCAGTGAATCAGAGGGTGGGCATCAGCCCCAGCATTTT. Protein: CASSESEGGHQPQHF. Filled out from reference TRBV25-1 and TRBJ1-5, the complete variable domain reads EADIYQTPRYLVIGTGKKITLECSQTMGHDKMYWYQQDPGMELHLIHYSYGVNSTEKGDLSSESTVSRIRTEHFPLTLESARPSHTSQYLCASSESEGGHQPQHFGDGTRLSIL.

The sample holds a few counts of this clonotype. A clone one base away is much larger, so this may be a read error. The chain uses TRBV12-3 or TRBV12-4 and TRBJ1-2; 10 nucleotides align to TRBD1. The ends lost 6 bases at V and 8 bases at J; junction bases unmatched: 9. The CDR3 loop spans 14 amino acids. The CDR3 bases are TGTGCCAGCAGGGGGGACAGGGGCAAGAGGGGCTACACCTTC. It encodes CASRGDRGKRGYTF.